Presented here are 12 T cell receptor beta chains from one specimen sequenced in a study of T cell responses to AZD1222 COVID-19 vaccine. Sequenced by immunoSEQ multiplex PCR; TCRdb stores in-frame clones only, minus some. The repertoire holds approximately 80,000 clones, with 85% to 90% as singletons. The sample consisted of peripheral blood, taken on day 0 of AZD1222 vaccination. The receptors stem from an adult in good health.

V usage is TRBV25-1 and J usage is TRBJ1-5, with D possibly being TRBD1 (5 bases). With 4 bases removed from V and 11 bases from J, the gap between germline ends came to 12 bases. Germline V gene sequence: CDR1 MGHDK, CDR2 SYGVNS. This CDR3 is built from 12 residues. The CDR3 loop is CASSALGRTQHF. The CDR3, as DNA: TGTGCCAGCAGTGCGCTGGGACGGACCCAGCATTTT.

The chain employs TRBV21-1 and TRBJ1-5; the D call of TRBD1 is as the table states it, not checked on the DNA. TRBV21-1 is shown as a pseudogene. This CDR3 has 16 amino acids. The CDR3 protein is CASSKLNRVGAQPQHF. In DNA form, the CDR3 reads TGTGCCAGCAGCAAACTGAACAGGGTAGGTGCTCAGCCCCAGCATTTT.

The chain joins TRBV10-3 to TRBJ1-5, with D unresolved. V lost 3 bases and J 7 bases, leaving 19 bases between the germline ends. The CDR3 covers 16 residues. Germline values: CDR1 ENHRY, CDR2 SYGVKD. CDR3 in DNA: TGTGCCATCAGTGAACACCGGGCCCAAAGCGGGCAGCCCCAGCATTTT. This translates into CAISEHRAQSGQPQHF.

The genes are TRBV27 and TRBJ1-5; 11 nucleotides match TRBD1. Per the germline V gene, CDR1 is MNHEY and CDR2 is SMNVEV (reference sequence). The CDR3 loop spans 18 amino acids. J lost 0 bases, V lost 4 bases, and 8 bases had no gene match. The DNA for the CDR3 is TGTGCCAGCAGTTCCGGGACAGGGGGGGATTATAGCAATCAGCCCCAGCATTTT. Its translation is CASSSGTGGDYSNQPQHF.

CDR3 nucleotides: TGTGCCAGCAGCCTTCGCCGACCTTCCTACAATGAGCAGTTCTTC. It translates to CASSLRRPSYNEQFF. V usage is TRBV6-5 and J usage is TRBJ2-1; D is undetermined. The germline V gene has CDR1 MNHEY and CDR2 SVGAGI. Between the trimmed V and J ends, which lost 6 bases and 1 base, there was a span of 13 bases. The CDR3 spans 15 residues.

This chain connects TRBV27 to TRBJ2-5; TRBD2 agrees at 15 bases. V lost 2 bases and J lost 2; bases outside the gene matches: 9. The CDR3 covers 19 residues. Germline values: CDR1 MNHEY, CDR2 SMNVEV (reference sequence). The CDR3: CASSLAGTSGGTKQETQYF. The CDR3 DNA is TGTGCCAGCAGTTTAGCCGGGACTAGCGGGGGGACCAAGCAAGAGACCCAGTACTTC.

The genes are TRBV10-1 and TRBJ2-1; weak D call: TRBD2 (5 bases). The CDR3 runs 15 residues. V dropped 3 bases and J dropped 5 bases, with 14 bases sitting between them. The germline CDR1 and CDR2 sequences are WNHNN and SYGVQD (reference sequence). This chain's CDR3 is CASSDPGLNDNEQFF. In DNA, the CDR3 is TGCGCCAGCAGTGACCCCGGACTTAACGACAATGAGCAGTTCTTC.

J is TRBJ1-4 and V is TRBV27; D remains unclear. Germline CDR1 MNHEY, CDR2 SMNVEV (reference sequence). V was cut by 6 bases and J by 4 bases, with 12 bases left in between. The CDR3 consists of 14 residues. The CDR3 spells CASSQGRVNEKLFF. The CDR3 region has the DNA TGTGCCAGCAGCCAAGGACGGGTTAATGAAAAACTGTTTTTT.

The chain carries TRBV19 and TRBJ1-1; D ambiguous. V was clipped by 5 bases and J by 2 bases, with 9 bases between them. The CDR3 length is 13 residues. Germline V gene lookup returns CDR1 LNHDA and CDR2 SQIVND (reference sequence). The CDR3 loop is CASSFRTNTEAFF. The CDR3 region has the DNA TGTGCCAGTAGTTTCCGGACTAACACTGAAGCTTTCTTT.

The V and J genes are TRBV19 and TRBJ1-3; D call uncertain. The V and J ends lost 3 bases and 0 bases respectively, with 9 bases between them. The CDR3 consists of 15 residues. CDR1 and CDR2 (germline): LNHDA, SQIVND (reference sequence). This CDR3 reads CASSILTDSGNTIYF. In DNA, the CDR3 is TGTGCCAGTAGTATCCTGACCGACTCTGGAAACACCATATATTTT.

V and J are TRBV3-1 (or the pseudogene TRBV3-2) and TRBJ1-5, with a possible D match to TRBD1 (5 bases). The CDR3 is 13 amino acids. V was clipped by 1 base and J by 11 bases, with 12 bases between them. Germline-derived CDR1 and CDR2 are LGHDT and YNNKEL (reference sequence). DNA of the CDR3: TGTGCCAGCAGCCAAGGGGCTGGAGGGGCCCAGCATTTT. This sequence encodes CASSQGAGGAQHF.

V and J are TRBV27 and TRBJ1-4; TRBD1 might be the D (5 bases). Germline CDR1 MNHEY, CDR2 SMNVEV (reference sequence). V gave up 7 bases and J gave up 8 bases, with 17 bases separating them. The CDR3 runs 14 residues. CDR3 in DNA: TGTGCCAGCATGGGGGGGAGATGGGTAGAAAAACTGTTTTTT. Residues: CASMGGRWVEKLFF. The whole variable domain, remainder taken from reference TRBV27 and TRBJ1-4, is EAQVTQNPRYLITVTGKKLTVTCSQNMNHEYMSWYRQDPGLGLRQIYYSMNVEVTDKGDVPEGYKVSRKEKRNFPLILESPSPNQTSLYFCASMGGRWVEKLFFGSGTQLSVL.